Listed below are T cell receptor beta chains from one sample, sequenced in a study of blood T cell repertoires in COVID-19. Here immunoSEQ multiplex PCR was the method, and the copy in TCRdb shows in-frame clones only, minus some. This table has roughly 220,000 clones, about 86% appearing once. The sequenced sample consisted of PBMCs or T cells enriched from blood (not recorded which). These receptors were taken from a woman aged 35 to 49 with acute COVID-19. CDR3s include the opening cysteine and the closing phenylalanine or tryptophan. The order of the fields is D gene, clone size, V gene, J gene, CDR3 DNA, CDR3 protein. D genes are given only for firm matches. Clone size is shown for a subset of rows, as once, few, many or a class of expanded clone.

.	.	TRBV2	TRBJ2-7	TGTGCCAGCCGGACAGCCGCCTACGAGCAGTACTTC	CASRTAAYEQYF
TRBD1	.	TRBV19	TRBJ1-1	TGTGCCAGTAGTGCCTCGGGACAGATGAACACTGAAGCTTTCTTT	CASSASGQMNTEAFF
.	once	TRBV6-1	TRBJ1-1	TGTGCCAGCAGTGAATTGGGGGCGACGACTGAAGCTTTCTTT	CASSELGATTEAFF
.	.	TRBV6-1	TRBJ2-5	TGTGCCAGCAGGCGGGACCCCCAAGAGACCCAGTACTTC	CASRRDPQETQYF
.	.	TRBV28	TRBJ1-1	TGTGCCAGCAGACTCATGGCGGGGGGTAACACTGAAGCTTTCTTT	CASRLMAGGNTEAFF
.	.	TRBV27	TRBJ2-5	TGTGCCAGCAGTTTATCGGGGGCCTCCCAAGAGACCCAGTACTTC	CASSLSGASQETQYF
.	few	TRBV6-6	TRBJ1-1	TGTGCCAGCAGAACCAAACCGGGAGGGATCACTGAAGCTTTCTTT	CASRTKPGGITEAFF
TRBD1	.	TRBV6-5	TRBJ1-3	TGTGCCAGCAGTTTCCCCGGGACAGGGGCTGGAAACACCATATATTTT	CASSFPGTGAGNTIYF
.	.	TRBV6-5	TRBJ2-2	TGTGCCAGCAGTTCCAGCACCGGGGAGCTGTTTTTT	CASSSSTGELFF
TRBD2	.	TRBV6-5	TRBJ2-2	TGTGCCAGCAAAGGGCGGGAGGGCCTCACCGGGGAGCTGTTTTTT	CASKGREGLTGELFF
.	.	TRBV5-1	TRBJ1-4	TGCGCCAGCAGCTTGGTGGGAGATGAAAAACTGTTTTTT	CASSLVGDEKLFF
.	.	TRBV9	TRBJ1-2	TGTGCCAGCAGCGTAGAAGGGGATGGCTACACCTTC	CASSVEGDGYTF
TRBD1	.	TRBV7-9	TRBJ1-5	TGTGCCAGCAGCTTAGTAGGGGGCGCGTCGCCCCAGCATTTT	CASSLVGGASPQHF
.	.	TRBV28	TRBJ2-3	TGTGCCAGCATCGGGTACTCAGATACGCAGTATTTT	CASIGYSDTQYF
.	.	TRBV19	TRBJ2-1	TGTGCCAGTAGTCGTTACAATGAGCAGTTCTTC	CASSRYNEQFF
TRBD2	.	TRBV7-6	TRBJ2-1	TGTGCCAGCAGCTCCACTCGCGGGAGAAGGAATGAGCAGTTCTTC	CASSSTRGRRNEQFF